The text below deals with one T cell receptor (beta chain). Its target is not known. No infections or other immune events were documented during collection. This sample was included in a study of identifying expanded T cells in peripheral blood. Notes on the study in general: About 1.2 clones differed between technical replicates, versus roughly 16 and 20 over time. Across healthy donors, higher total template counts meant significantly greater roughly 2-week count variance.

Sequencing used immunoSEQ multiplex PCR; TCRdb keeps in-frame clones, though not all of them. The repertoire holds about 90,000 clones, with 88% as singletons. V was cut by 11 bases and J by 6 bases, with 14 bases left in between. CDR3 length equals 12 residues. Germline CDR1 is ENHRY and CDR2 is SYGVKD. Sample: blood. J is TRBJ2-1 and V is TRBV10-3; D perhaps matches TRBD1 (6 bases). The origin of this receptor is a person between 18 and 69 years old in good health. CDR3 DNA sequence: TGTGCCGCAGGGGATGGTTTCAATGAGCAGTTCTTC. Amino acids: CAAGDGFNEQFF.